A selection of T cell receptor beta chains follows, all from one sample in a study of shared clonotypes between healthy human individuals. The data were produced by immunoSEQ multiplex PCR, yet TCRdb's version contains in-frame clones alone and is incomplete. The sample yields about 2,200,000 clones, approximately 94% seen once. Sequenced material: naive CD8+ T cells from PBMCs. Receptor source: a man aged 18 to 29 in good health. Some clones in this sample may be carry-over from other donors' samples. Both conserved end residues are part of each CDR3. The D gene is left open where the match is weak. The size of a clone is reported for some rows only, either as once, few or many, or as a class for expanded clones.

v_call: TRBV5-8
j_call: TRBJ2-7
cdr3_length: 15
clone_size: -
d_call: -
cdr3_aa: CASSLVPGLSYEQYF
cdr3_nt: TGTGCCAGCAGCTTGGTACCGGGACTTTCCTACGAGCAGTACTTC

v_call: TRBV7-9
j_call: TRBJ2-1
cdr3_length: 15
clone_size: -
d_call: TRBD2
cdr3_aa: CASSPGLAAHNEQFF
cdr3_nt: TGTGCCAGCAGCCCAGGACTAGCGGCCCACAATGAGCAGTTCTTC

v_call: TRBV6-5
j_call: TRBJ2-1
cdr3_length: 15
clone_size: -
d_call: -
cdr3_aa: CASSYGRGALNEQFF
cdr3_nt: TGTGCCAGCAGTTACGGCCGTGGGGCGCTCAATGAGCAGTTCTTC

v_call: TRBV7-8
j_call: TRBJ1-5
cdr3_length: 20
clone_size: -
d_call: -
cdr3_aa: CASSLDLYDSLSLSNQPQHF
cdr3_nt: TGTGCCAGCAGCTTAGATTTGTACGACAGTCTCAGCCTTAGCAATCAGCCCCAGCATTTT

v_call: TRBV7-8
j_call: TRBJ2-1
cdr3_length: 16
clone_size: -
d_call: -
cdr3_aa: CASSPEGTPMNNEQFF
cdr3_nt: TGTGCCAGCAGCCCAGAGGGGACCCCAATGAACAATGAGCAGTTCTTC

v_call: TRBV10-3
j_call: TRBJ2-1
cdr3_length: 14
clone_size: -
d_call: -
cdr3_aa: CAINEPSVNNEQFF
cdr3_nt: TGTGCCATCAACGAACCTAGCGTAAACAATGAGCAGTTCTTC

v_call: TRBV19
j_call: TRBJ2-3
cdr3_length: 15
clone_size: -
d_call: TRBD2
cdr3_aa: CASSASGRDADTQYF
cdr3_nt: TGTGCCAGTAGTGCTAGCGGGAGGGACGCAGATACGCAGTATTTT

v_call: TRBV7-6
j_call: TRBJ2-1
cdr3_length: 14
clone_size: few
d_call: -
cdr3_aa: CASSATSSYNEQFF
cdr3_nt: TGTGCCAGCAGCGCAACTAGTTCCTACAATGAGCAGTTCTTC

v_call: TRBV2
j_call: TRBJ1-2
cdr3_length: 10
clone_size: -
d_call: -
cdr3_aa: CASNGRGYTF
cdr3_nt: TGTGCCAGCAATGGGAGGGGCTACACCTTC

v_call: TRBV7-9
j_call: TRBJ1-2
cdr3_length: 15
clone_size: -
d_call: TRBD1
cdr3_aa: CASSLSTQGADGYTF
cdr3_nt: TGTGCCAGCAGCTTATCGACCCAGGGGGCAGATGGCTACACCTTC

v_call: TRBV19
j_call: TRBJ2-7
cdr3_length: 17
clone_size: -
d_call: -
cdr3_aa: CASSKSLATGGNYEQYF
cdr3_nt: TGTGCCAGTAGTAAATCCCTCGCAACAGGCGGCAACTACGAGCAGTACTTC

v_call: TRBV7-9
j_call: TRBJ1-3
cdr3_length: 16
clone_size: -
d_call: -
cdr3_aa: CASSALTTDLGYTIYF
cdr3_nt: TGTGCCAGCAGCGCTTTGACAACGGATCTAGGTTACACCATATATTTT

v_call: TRBV7-6
j_call: TRBJ2-2
cdr3_length: 14
clone_size: -
d_call: -
cdr3_aa: CASSSEWGTGELFF
cdr3_nt: TGTGCCAGCAGCTCAGAATGGGGGACCGGGGAGCTGTTTTTT

v_call: TRBV7-9
j_call: TRBJ1-3
cdr3_length: 15
clone_size: -
d_call: -
cdr3_aa: CASNRKDSSGNTIYF
cdr3_nt: TGTGCCAGCAATAGAAAGGACAGCTCTGGAAACACCATATATTTT

v_call: TRBV5-1
j_call: TRBJ2-3
cdr3_length: 14
clone_size: -
d_call: -
cdr3_aa: CASSLYQGTDTQYF
cdr3_nt: TGCGCCAGCAGCTTGTATCAGGGCACAGATACGCAGTATTTT

v_call: TRBV28
j_call: TRBJ2-3
cdr3_length: 12
clone_size: -
d_call: -
cdr3_aa: CASSPLPDTQYF
cdr3_nt: TGTGCCAGCAGTCCCCTTCCAGATACGCAGTATTTT

v_call: TRBV14
j_call: TRBJ2-7
cdr3_length: 15
clone_size: -
d_call: -
cdr3_aa: CASSQDLRRAGEQYF
cdr3_nt: TGTGCCAGCAGCCAAGACCTGCGGAGGGCGGGGGAGCAGTACTTC

v_call: TRBV29-1
j_call: TRBJ2-7
cdr3_length: 13
clone_size: -
d_call: -
cdr3_aa: CSVGQGMSYEQYF
cdr3_nt: TGCAGCGTTGGGCAGGGGATGTCCTACGAGCAGTACTTC

v_call: TRBV9
j_call: TRBJ2-1
cdr3_length: 14
clone_size: -
d_call: -
cdr3_aa: CASGTSSSYNEQFF
cdr3_nt: TGTGCCAGCGGGACCTCAAGCTCCTACAATGAGCAGTTCTTC

v_call: TRBV5-1
j_call: TRBJ1-1
cdr3_length: 16
clone_size: few
d_call: -
cdr3_aa: CASSLYGREGNTEAFF
cdr3_nt: TGCGCCAGCAGCTTGTATGGCAGGGAGGGGAACACTGAAGCTTTCTTT

v_call: TRBV7-9
j_call: TRBJ2-3
cdr3_length: 11
clone_size: -
d_call: -
cdr3_aa: CASRRTDTQYF
cdr3_nt: TGTGCCAGCAGAAGAACAGATACGCAGTATTTT

v_call: TRBV4-1
j_call: TRBJ2-5
cdr3_length: 16
clone_size: -
d_call: -
cdr3_aa: CASSQVRQGLGETQYF
cdr3_nt: TGCGCCAGCAGCCAAGTCCGACAGGGACTAGGAGAGACCCAGTACTTC

v_call: TRBV6-6
j_call: TRBJ2-1
cdr3_length: 12
clone_size: -
d_call: -
cdr3_aa: CASSYPGDEQFF
cdr3_nt: TGTGCCAGCAGTTACCCTGGAGATGAGCAGTTCTTC

v_call: TRBV29-1
j_call: TRBJ2-3
cdr3_length: 14
clone_size: -
d_call: -
cdr3_aa: CSVSAEEHTDTQYF
cdr3_nt: TGCAGCGTTTCTGCGGAAGAGCACACAGATACGCAGTATTTT

v_call: TRBV29-1
j_call: TRBJ1-2
cdr3_length: 13
clone_size: -
d_call: -
cdr3_aa: CSAMGGQEPGYTF
cdr3_nt: TGCAGCGCCATGGGAGGGCAGGAACCGGGCTACACCTTC

v_call: TRBV5-8
j_call: TRBJ1-5
cdr3_length: 14
clone_size: -
d_call: -
cdr3_aa: CASTPLDSNQPQHF
cdr3_nt: TGTGCCAGCACCCCGTTGGATAGCAATCAGCCCCAGCATTTT

v_call: TRBV7-9
j_call: TRBJ2-3
cdr3_length: 14
clone_size: -
d_call: TRBD1
cdr3_aa: CASSSGTAADTQYF
cdr3_nt: TGTGCCAGCAGCTCCGGGACAGCGGCAGATACGCAGTATTTT

v_call: TRBV11-2
j_call: TRBJ2-5
cdr3_length: 14
clone_size: -
d_call: TRBD1
cdr3_aa: CASVTGGSGETQYF
cdr3_nt: TGTGCCAGCGTAACAGGGGGGTCAGGAGAGACCCAGTACTTC

v_call: TRBV6-5
j_call: TRBJ2-7
cdr3_length: 15
clone_size: -
d_call: -
cdr3_aa: CASARAGKHGYEQYF
cdr3_nt: TGTGCCAGCGCCCGGGCAGGGAAGCATGGGTACGAGCAGTACTTC